The 30 T cell receptor beta chains below were found in one sample sequenced in a study of molecular identifiers for immune sequencing clone quantification. TCRdb re-derived calls from the PCR reads in MiXCR, one entry per CDR3 protein. The table lists approximately 54,000 distinct CDR3 sequences, almost 25% of them singletons. The sequencing sample was made of naive CD8+ T cells from blood, with Jurkat cell RNA spiked in. Subset: FACS-sorted CD8+CD4-CCR7+CD45RA+ naive T cells. All receptors come from a human donor in good health. Some libraries in this study had Jurkat cell RNA spiked in.

Note on this clonotype: A single base separates this from a much larger clone, so it may be a read error. The genes are TRBV7-2 and TRBJ2-7, with TRBD1 identical over 9 bases. CDR3 length equals 11 residues. The V gene's germline CDR1 is SGHTA and CDR2 FQGNSA. The CDR3 sequence: CASIPRDREGF. CDR3 sequence (DNA): TGTGCCAGCATCCCGAGGGACAGGGAAGGCTTC.

Regarding this clonotype: A much larger clonotype is one base distant, so this may be a read error. V and J are TRBV20-1 and TRBJ2-7; 7 bases match TRBD1. The CDR3 covers 16 residues. The V gene end was trimmed by 1 base and the J gene end by 6 bases; junction bases not matched to a gene: 15. CDR1 and CDR2 (germline): DFQATT, SNEGSKA (reference sequence). For the CDR3, the DNA is TGCAGTGCTAGAGCAACGACAGGGAGCGTTACCTCCGAGCAGTACTTC. Its protein product is CSARATTGSVTSEQYF.

Many counts were recorded for this clonotype. The chain has TRBV6-5 and TRBJ2-1; no definite D call. The length of the CDR3 is 13 residues. Germline CDR1 reads MNHEY; CDR2 reads SVGAGI. The V and J ends lost 0 bases and 9 bases respectively, with 9 bases between them. The CDR3 nucleotides are TGTGCCAGCAGTTACTCGGGATTCACTGAGCAGTTCTTC. Translation: CASSYSGFTEQFF.

In regard to this clonotype: This may be a read error: a much more frequent sequence differs by one nucleotide. V usage is TRBV29-1 and J usage is TRBJ1-1, with D uncertain. CDR3 length equals 10 residues. V was trimmed by 5 bases and J by 7 bases, leaving 8 bases between them. Germline CDR1 is SQVTM and CDR2 is ANQGSEA. The CDR3 coding sequence is TGCAGCGTTATGGAAGTTGAAGCTTTCTTT. It yields the protein CSVMEVEAFF.

Only a few counts were recorded for this clonotype. The genes are TRBV21-1 and TRBJ1-4; the table's TRBD1 call for D was not verified on the DNA. TRBV21-1 is a pseudogene locus. The CDR3 spans 15 residues. CDR3 amino acids: CASSNRQGVNEKLVF. The CDR3 DNA reads TGTGCCAGCAGCAATCGACAGGGAGTAAATGAAAAACTGGTTTTT.

In this sample, this clonotype turned up many times. The chain uses TRBV5-1 and TRBJ2-1; D unclear. Looked up from germline, CDR1 is SGHRS and CDR2 is YFSETQ. The V end was cut by 7 bases, the J end by 5 bases, with 13 bases between. This CDR3 has 13 amino acids. CDR3 bases: TGCGCCAGCGCCCTCAGACCCAACAATGAGCAGTTCTTC. Translating gives CASALRPNNEQFF.

This clonotype was counted at least ten times. The V call is TRBV9, the J call TRBJ2-7; no definite D call. Trimming pared 0 bases from V and 2 bases from J, leaving 9 bases between. The CDR3 is 14 residues long. Germline V gives CDR1 SGDLS, CDR2 YYNGEE. The CDR3 sequence is CASSVGRVAYEQYF. Here the CDR3 DNA reads TGTGCCAGCAGCGTAGGCAGAGTAGCCTACGAGCAGTACTTC.

The chain is built from TRBV2 and TRBJ1-1; possibly TRBD1 for D (5 bases). Germline CDR1 reads SNHLY; CDR2 reads FYNNEI. The CDR3 is 18 residues long. The V and J ends lost 4 bases and 8 bases respectively, with 29 bases between them. CDR3 sequence (DNA): TGTGCCAGCAGTGGGGAGGACGGGGGAGTCTGGCCCTTGAGCGAAGCTTTCTTT. Translating it yields CASSGEDGGVWPLSEAFF.

This clonotype came up once. At one end the junction does not follow the germline gene, possibly because of a read error. As DNA, the CDR3 is TGTGCCAGCAGCTTCTCGGCCGCCCCTGCCGCTCTCTTT. It specifies CASSFSAAPAALF. The chain couples TRBV13 to TRBJ1-1; D is uncertain. Germline V gene lookup returns CDR1 PRHDT and CDR2 FYEKMQ (reference sequence). There are 13 residues in the CDR3.

There are many counts of this clonotype. The chain has TRBV27 and TRBJ2-2; either TRBD1 or TRBD2 may fit D (5 bases each). This CDR3 is built from 14 residues. Trimming shortened V by 3 bases and J by 6 bases, and 11 bases separated the two germline ends. Germline V lookup: CDR1 MNHEY, CDR2 SMNVEV (reference sequence). CDR3 DNA: TGTGCCAGCAGTTTCTTTCGGGGCCCCGGGGAGCTGTTTTTT. Encoded protein: CASSFFRGPGELFF.

A remark on this clonotype: Possible read error: a much larger clone is one base away. The V call is TRBV5-1, the J call TRBJ1-1; D is perhaps TRBD1 (6 bases). CDR1 is SGHRS and CDR2 is YFSETQ in the germline V gene. This CDR3 spans 14 amino acids. The CDR3 nucleotides are TGCGTCAGCAGCTTGATACAGGGGAACACTGAAGCTTTCTTT. Translated: CVSSLIQGNTEAFF. The variable domain in full, completed from reference TRBV5-1 and TRBJ1-1, reads KAGVTQTPRYLIKTRGQQVTLSCSPISGHRSVSWYQQTPGQGLQFLFEYFSETQRNKGNFPGRFSGRQFSNSRSEMNVSTLELGDSALYLCVSSLIQGNTEAFFGQGTRLTVV.

Note on this clonotype: This may come from a read error, since a much larger clone is one base off. The chain uses TRBV10-3 and TRBJ2-3; 8 nucleotides align to TRBD2. From germline, CDR1 is ENHRY and CDR2 SYGVKD. The V gene end was trimmed by 5 bases and the J gene end by 4 bases; junction bases not matched to a gene: 8. This CDR3 comprises 15 residues. DNA of the CDR3: TGTGCCATCAGTCCTAGTCTAGCGGGCGCAGATACGCAGTATTTT. This codes for CAISPSLAGADTQYF.

Concerning this clonotype itself: Being one base from a much bigger clone, this may be a read error. J is TRBJ2-2 and V is TRBV24-1; TRBD2 might be the D (5 bases). This CDR3 comprises 13 residues. V lost 6 bases to trimming and J lost 7 bases, with 11 bases between them. Germline V gives CDR1 KGHDR, CDR2 SFDVKD. The CDR3 DNA reads TGTGCCACCAGTCCGGGGAGCATCGGGGAGCTGTTTTTT. Translation: CATSPGSIGELFF.

This clonotype has only a few counts. The chain links TRBV3-2 to TRBJ2-2; the table assigns TRBD2, which was not confirmed against the DNA. TRBV3-2 is a pseudogene. This CDR3 is built from 16 residues. The CDR3 region has the DNA TGTGCCAGCAGCTCGGGACTAGCAGCGAACACCGGGGAGCTGTTTTTT. Translating gives CASSSGLAANTGELFF.

This clonotype was seen ten or more times. The junction shows a germline mismatch at one end, possibly a read error. The rearrangement joins TRBV7-9 to TRBJ1-1, with TRBD1 as a possible D gene (5 bases). Germline V gene lookup returns CDR1 SEHNR and CDR2 FQNEAQ (reference sequence). The CDR3 totals 15 residues. CDR3 coding DNA: TGTGCCAGCAGCTTAGTTGAGGGGTTGAATACTGAAGCTTTCTTT. The encoded protein is CASSLVEGLNTEAFF.

This clonotype was counted at least ten times. The chain couples TRBV10-2 to TRBJ1-6; D not certain. Germline-derived CDR1 and CDR2 are WSHSY and SAAADI. Trimming cost V 3 bases and J 11 bases, with 14 bases left between them. The CDR3 runs 14 residues. The DNA of the CDR3 is TGCGCCAGCAGTGACATGGAGAAGGATGCACCCCTCCACTTT. It is translated as CASSDMEKDAPLHF.

This clonotype was detected ten times or more. The chain has TRBV30 and TRBJ1-2, with no clear D. V was cut by 1 base and J by 1 base, with 10 bases left in between. The CDR3 runs to 14 residues. In germline, CDR1 is GTSNPN, CDR2 SVGIG (reference sequence). In DNA form, the CDR3 reads TGTGCCTGGAGTGATGTGGGCAATAACTATGGCTACACCTTC. It encodes CAWSDVGNNYGYTF.

This clonotype came up many times. The rearrangement joins TRBV28 to TRBJ2-7; TRBD2 matches 12 bases. Germline trimming cut 5 bases from V and 3 bases from J; bases unmatched to any gene: 5. From germline, CDR1 is MDHEN and CDR2 SYDVKM. The CDR3 covers 15 residues. CDR3 in amino acids: CASSQTSGRYYEQYF. Here the CDR3 DNA reads TGTGCCAGCAGTCAAACTAGCGGGAGGTACTACGAGCAGTACTTC. Variable domain in full (rest from reference TRBV28 and TRBJ2-7): DVKVTQSSRYLVKRTGEKVFLECVQDMDHENMFWYRQDPGLGLRLIYFSYDVKMKEKGDIPEGYSVSREKKERFSLILESASTNQTSMYLCASSQTSGRYYEQYFGPGTRLTVT.

As concerns this clonotype: A read error may explain this, as a much larger clone is one base away. This rearrangement joins TRBV2 to TRBJ2-2, with 10 nucleotides matching TRBD1. The V gene end was trimmed by 8 bases and the J gene end by 6 bases; junction bases not matched to a gene: 6. Germline CDR1 reads SNHLY; CDR2 reads FYNNEI. The CDR3 spans 14 residues. The CDR3 sequence is CASGPGQGSGELFF. The DNA for the CDR3 is TGTGCCAGCGGTCCGGGACAGGGGTCCGGGGAGCTGTTTTTT.

A word on this clonotype: A much larger clone lies a single base off, so this may be a read error. V is TRBV5-6 and J is TRBJ2-7, with D possibly matching TRBD2 (6 bases). Looked up from germline, CDR1 is SGHDT and CDR2 is YYEEEE. The CDR3 spans 12 residues. V was clipped by 3 bases and J by 9 bases, with 13 bases between them. CDR3 DNA sequence: TGTGCCAGCAGCTCGGGACCGCGGGGGCAGTACTTC. This sequence encodes CASSSGPRGQYF.

A remark on this clonotype: Relative to the germline gene, one junction end is altered; a read error may explain this. The gene calls are TRBV30 and TRBJ2-7; weak D call: TRBD1 (6 bases). The CDR3 contains 15 residues. Germline values: CDR1 GTSNPN, CDR2 SVGIG (reference sequence). CDR3 sequence reads: CAWSALTGIAYVQYF. CDR3 DNA sequence: TGTGCCTGGAGTGCCCTGACAGGTATCGCCTACGTGCAGTACTTC.

About this clonotype itself: Just one base apart from a much larger clone, this may be a read error. The V gene is TRBV19, the J gene TRBJ2-7; TRBD1 might be the D (6 bases). CDR1 and CDR2 (germline): LNHDA, SQIVND (reference sequence). The V gene lost 9 bases and the J gene lost 1 base, with 13 bases spanning the gap. The CDR3 is made up of 13 amino acids. The DNA of the CDR3 is TGTGCCAGGAGTGCACAGGGTTCCTACGAGCAGTACTTC. Its translation: CARSAQGSYEQYF.

This chain joins TRBV28 and TRBJ2-7, with 15 positions matching TRBD2. Germline V gene lookup returns CDR1 MDHEN and CDR2 SYDVKM. The CDR3 totals 16 residues. V lost 3 bases to trimming and J lost 3 bases; unmatched junction nucleotides: 3. CDR3 nucleotide sequence: TGTGCCAGCAGTTTGGGGACTAGCGGGAGGTTCTACGAGCAGTACTTC. Its translation: CASSLGTSGRFYEQYF.

This clonotype was recorded at least ten times. The rearrangement links TRBV27 to TRBJ1-1; D possibly corresponds to TRBD1 (6 bases). In germline, CDR1 is MNHEY, CDR2 SMNVEV (reference sequence). The CDR3 spans 13 residues. Between the trimmed V and J ends, which lost 5 bases and 6 bases, there was a span of 13 bases. CDR3 nucleotide sequence: TGTGCCAGCAGTATACAGGGTAACGCTGAAGCTTTCTTT. It specifies CASSIQGNAEAFF.

In this sample, this clonotype turned up many times. This chain joins TRBV27 and TRBJ1-1; D unresolved. Trimming took 0 bases from V and 6 from J, leaving 8 bases between them. The germline CDR1 and CDR2 sequences are MNHEY and SMNVEV (reference sequence). This CDR3 comprises 13 residues. In nucleotides, the CDR3 is TGTGCCAGCAGTTTATCAATGTCAGCTGAAGCTTTCTTT. Protein: CASSLSMSAEAFF.

The sample holds many counts of this clonotype. The chain couples TRBV3-1 to TRBJ1-3; D gene uncertain. V shed 6 bases and J shed 0 bases, with 12 bases lying between them. The CDR3 is 15 residues long. CDR1 is LGHDT, CDR2 YNNKEL, per germline (reference sequence). This CDR3 reads CASSIGGLSGNTIYF. The CDR3 nucleotides read TGTGCCAGCAGTATTGGAGGACTCTCTGGAAACACCATATATTTT. The complete variable domain, with remaining parts taken from reference TRBV3-1 and TRBJ1-3, reads DTAVSQTPKYLVTQMGNDKSIKCEQNLGHDTMYWYKQDSKKFLKIMFSYNNKELIINETVPNRFSPKSPDKAHLNLHINSLELGDSAVYFCASSIGGLSGNTIYFGEGSWLTVV.

This clonotype was seen ten or more times. The rearrangement uses TRBV7-6 and TRBJ2-4, with D possibly being TRBD1 or TRBD2 (7 bases each). Germline V gene lookup returns CDR1 SGHVS and CDR2 FNYEAQ. The CDR3 is 18 residues long. Trimming removed 4 bases from V and 0 bases from J, with 19 bases in between. CDR3 nucleotides: TGTGCCAGCAGCTCGGGGGGTCTGACAGGGTTAGCCAAAAACATTCAGTACTTC. Translation gives CASSSGGLTGLAKNIQYF.

For this clonotype: This may arise from a read error, as a much more abundant clone is one base away. The CDR3 here is CASSPGLARDNEQFF. The CDR3 DNA reads as TGTGCCAGCAGCCCTGGACTAGCGAGGGACAATGAGCAGTTCTTC. The chain carries TRBV13 and TRBJ2-1; 9 nucleotides match TRBD2. Per germline, CDR1 PRHDT and CDR2 FYEKMQ (reference sequence). Trimming at V came to 5 bases and at J to 5 bases, leaving 7 bases not matched to a gene. This CDR3 has 15 amino acids.

Details on this clonotype: A much larger clone lies one base from this, so it may be a read error. V usage is TRBV27 and J usage is TRBJ2-7; unclear D gene. Trimming removed 5 bases at V and 0 bases at J, with 8 bases between. The CDR3 totals 13 residues. Germline V gene lookup returns CDR1 MNHEY and CDR2 SMNVEV (reference sequence). For the CDR3, the DNA is TGTGCCAGCAGTATATATTGCTCCTACGAGCAGTACTTC. Protein product: CASSIYCSYEQYF.

This clonotype showed up many times. V is TRBV6-5 and J is TRBJ2-3; no reliable D call. The V end lost 4 bases, the J end lost 2 bases, and 16 bases lay between the germline ends. The CDR3 loop spans 16 amino acids. The germline V gene encodes CDR1 MNHEY and CDR2 SVGAGI. The CDR3 is CASSSTRAYLTDTQYF. CDR3 DNA sequence: TGTGCCAGCAGTTCCACCCGGGCATATCTCACAGATACGCAGTATTTT.